What follows describes a single T cell receptor (beta chain). It lacks a known antigen. The input lacks base qualities; no much larger clone sits a single base away. The protocol used for the library was the immunoSEQ multiplex PCR assay. A mixture of 60 forward primers for TCR Vbeta segments and 13 reverse primers for TCR Jbeta segments was used in the multiplex PCR. The CDR3 region of rearranged TCR beta genes was amplified from genomic DNA with a multiplex PCR assay. The Illumina HiSeq System was used to sequence the amplified TCR beta libraries as 87-base-pair reads. Regarding the original processing steps: A later analysis tallied around 87 million unique TCR beta chains across the 700 or so repertoires, and 10 million to 11 million of those chains were shared by two or more donors. Raw reads were error-corrected and collapsed into unique sequences by a nearest-neighbor algorithm in which closely related sequences were merged to remove PCR and sequencing errors. CDR3 sequences were aligned to IMGT reference sequences to assign V, D and J gene segments. For a sequence to be retained, a match of at least six nucleotides to both a V gene segment and a J gene segment was required. Rearrangements were classified as productive when the CDR3 lacked stop codons and remained in frame with V and J, and all other rearrangements were classified as non-productive. CDR3 was defined according to IMGT convention as the region running from the second conserved V-encoded cysteine to the conserved J-encoded phenylalanine. The earlier analysis of 500 to 650 of the donors excluded any sequence lacking an unambiguous match to a single V gene segment. An earlier analysis of a few hundred of the donors classified V segments as functional when productive rearrangements were above 56.7% and as segregating when the standard deviation between donors was above 5%. A statistical classification framework was developed to diagnose cytomegalovirus status using the catalog of TCR beta chain sequences. In a later analysis, TCR nucleotide sequences were compared against IMGT/GENE-DB human TR gene sequences so that V and J genes could be assigned. Using the TCRdist pipeline, a later analysis assigned CDR3 sequences along with most-parsimonious VDJ recombination scenarios. A later analysis defined each TCR beta chain by its CDR3 amino acid sequence plus V-gene family, and excluded reads lacking a unique V-gene family. A later analysis removed several hundred highly shared, low-generation-probability nucleotide sequences to deal with suspected cross-contamination and a sequencing artifact. A later analysis calculated a clonal expansion index for each public chain from normalized within-repertoire ranks of inferred template counts. A later analysis computed generation probabilities with a VDJ recombination model fitted to out-of-frame rearrangements, and checked the results against IGoR. A later analysis scored TCR-TCR, TCR-HLA and TCR-CMV co-occurrence with hypergeometric tests, applying a repertoire-size bias correction to TCR pairs. In a later analysis, false discovery rates were estimated by permuting HLA or CMV assignments 20 times. In a later analysis, co-occurring TCRs were grouped using DBSCAN, and TCRdist sequence similarity was added for clustering within HLA-allele-positive subsets. Co-occurrence clustering excluded repertoires with fewer than 30,000 or more than 120,000 public chains, plus five with anomalous nucleotide sharing. The table was pulled from immuneACCESS by TCRdb, which kept in-frame rearrangements only. Such tables lose some clones; where checked, under half of the loss comes from unresolved V genes, and the rest has no known cause. V and J calls and clone size are as listed in that table; D and trimming were resolved from the DNA. The sample yields approximately 150,000 clones; about four fifths were counted once. The ten largest clonotypes hold 4.8% of the sample.

Via the germline V gene, CDR1 is SGHTA and CDR2 FQGTGA. Compared with germline, V lacks 5 bases and J lacks 4 bases; bases without a gene match: 8. From cysteine to phenylalanine, the CDR3 is 15 amino acids long. Kept here is only the CDR3 DNA, which spans 45 bases and is read in frame from base 1. The sample comes from a study of cytomegalovirus exposure and HLA in healthy donors (dated by TCRdb to about 2017). Broadly, across the study: According to an earlier analysis of 550 to 700 of the donors, about 170 million T cells yielded over 100 million unique TCR beta sequences and about 300 Gb of sequence data. The number of typed donors differed by locus: about 620-640 for A, B, C, DRB1 and DQB1; 500 to 550 for DQA1; roughly 600 for DPA1; and about 450 for DPB1. Roughly 5 DR-DQ haplotypes were handled as single units for association and clustering, since linkage in the cohort was strong. In an earlier analysis of 587 of the donors, high-throughput TCR beta sequencing was used to judge whether each TCR beta V gene segment behaved as functional or pseudogenic. The study combined high-throughput TCR immunosequencing, statistical association of individual TCRs with disease status, and machine learning to predict cytomegalovirus infection status. The study was designed to test whether signatures of past pathogen exposure could be identified by cataloging public T cell receptors. Both class I and class II loci were covered by HLA typing, at four-digit resolution. Of the 300 to 500 genotyped donors, 65% to 90% were placed in the genetic ancestry cluster associated with self-reported Caucasian donors. To study patterns of TCR occurrence, a later analysis re-analyzed previously published TCR beta repertoires from around 670 donors and added high-resolution HLA genotyping. Rather than using new phenotypic data, the later analysis identified candidate immune exposures from TCR beta sequences and from how often those sequences occurred across donors. A separate validation cohort of roughly 130 different subjects was used in addition to the approximately 610-subject first cohort. Donor age, sex, ethnicity and CMV serostatus were compiled alongside the repertoire data. An early release that covered some 640 HLA-typed donors contained approximately 300 gigabases of sequencing data and 65 million to 100 million unique TCR sequences. Among about 370 genotyped donors of the cohort, an average of approximately 240,000 unique TCR beta nucleotide sequences was sequenced per donor, of which about 20% were non-productive. In a later genetic analysis, genome-wide SNP genotypes for about 55% of the roughly 700 donors were used, and that subset was treated as a discovery cohort. Using immunosequencing, the study profiled T cell repertoires from about 620 subjects and related those repertoires to cytomegalovirus serostatus. Every repertoire in the discovery cohort had been generated on one and the same sequencing platform.

The cohort consisted of more than 650 healthy bone marrow donors. Cohort members were all nominally healthy when sampled, although unrecorded immune exposures were likely present. The donor was CMV seropositive and was included in the group of 290 or so seropositive cohort members. A peripheral blood sample was collected from each donor, and TCR beta sequencing was performed on peripheral blood mononuclear cells. The Qiagen DNeasy Blood Extraction Kit was used to extract genomic DNA from the blood cell samples. General conclusions and limits of the study: A further reported finding was that TCR beta sequences accurately predicted the HLA-A and HLA-B alleles for most subjects in the first cohort. While some public TCRs were present in many individuals, most TCR sequences turned up only very rarely across donors. A later analysis associated around 16,000 TCR beta sequences with specific HLA alleles at a false discovery rate of 0.05. According to a later analysis, parvovirus B19, influenza, CMV and Epstein-Barr virus appeared linked to several top co-occurrence clusters. In a later analysis, HLA-associated TCR beta chains were found to be more clonally expanded and to have lower generation probabilities than equally common non-associated chains. A later genetic analysis reported fewer N-insertions in productive TCRs among donors in an Asian-associated ancestry cluster than the approximately 700-donor mean. The classifier was reported to diagnose cytomegalovirus status with high specificity and sensitivity in both the original cohort and the validation cohort. Most CMV-associated TCR beta chains appeared to be HLA-restricted in a later analysis, and the HLA associations seemed to be driven largely by CMV exposure. Because the 87-base-pair reads could not distinguish some IMGT-functional V segments, including TRBV6-2 and TRBV6-3, those segments were excluded. A later genetic analysis associated a missense DCLRE1C variant with V-gene and J-gene trimming of TCR beta chains, and an independent cohort replicated the association. Because counts were too low, seventeen rarely observed V segments, including chromosome 9 orphons, were excluded from the earlier analysis of around 640 of the donors. A cluster of highly shared sequence variants was judged likely to be a technical artifact of the sequencing pipeline. Sequencing depth was assumed to be roughly uniform across donors in the presence/absence analyses, though that assumption may not hold. In a later analysis, TCR association rates were found to vary across HLA loci, with the most associated TCRs seen for DRB1 alleles and the fewest for HLA-C alleles. Broadly in line with IMGT annotations, most TCR beta V segments showed up in productive rearrangements about 90% or about 30% of the time in an earlier analysis of around 550 of the donors. Linkage disequilibrium might explain the correlated functional status among segregating V segments, but an unknown experimental factor could not be excluded. Because HLA typing was unavailable for some donors at each locus, only the typed subset was used in association tests. The cohort was sequenced for TCR beta chains only, and without alpha or paired-chain data the features that could be detected were limited. The authors suggested that the approach could potentially be extended to other disease states and immunological phenotypes. A few of the identified cytomegalovirus-associated TCR beta chains were confirmed in vitro to be specific for cytomegalovirus antigens. Immune exposure information for the cohort was limited to CMV serostatus. Assigning TCR associations to individual alleles was difficult when HLA alleles, especially DR and DQ, strongly co-occurred. In the study, 150 to 200 TCR beta chains were listed as associated with cytomegalovirus.

The chain was built from TRBV7-3 and TRBJ2-3, and 8 junctional nucleotides match TRBD2. The material sequenced was PBMCs. This receptor was taken from a girl aged 5-17 years in good health and CMV-seropositive. CDR3 loop: CASSPRGGRPDTQYF. Here is the DNA: TGTGCCAGCAGCCCCCGGGGGGGCCGGCCAGATACGCAGTATTTT.